The 10 T cell receptor beta chains reported below all come from one sample, sequenced in a study of blood T cell repertoires in COVID-19. Sequencing used immunoSEQ multiplex PCR; TCRdb keeps in-frame clones, though not all of them. Of about 210,000 clones listed, 81% are singletons. The source material was PBMCs or T cells enriched from blood (not recorded which). These receptor sequences come from a woman aged 45 to 65 with acute COVID-19.

The J gene is TRBJ2-1, the V gene TRBV3-1 (or the pseudogene TRBV3-2), with D maybe TRBD2 (6 bases). V lost 1 base to trimming and J lost 5 bases, with 15 bases between them. Germline V CDR1 and CDR2: LGHDT, YNNKEL (reference sequence). The CDR3 has 16 residues. For the CDR3, the DNA is TGTGCCAGCAGCCAAGCGGGAGTGGGCTATAACAATGAGCAGTTCTTC. It yields the protein CASSQAGVGYNNEQFF.

The V gene is TRBV7-2, the J gene TRBJ2-4; 7 bases map to TRBD2. The CDR3 consists of 14 residues. The V segment lost 3 bases and the J segment 7 bases; nucleotides outside the gene matches: 6. CDR1 is SGHTA, CDR2 FQGNSA, per germline. CDR3 nucleotide sequence: TGTGCCAGCAGCTTGAGGGAGGGCGGGAACATTCAGTACTTC. It translates to CASSLREGGNIQYF.

CDR3 amino acids: CASSYKSISNYGYTF. The CDR3 DNA reads as TGTGCCAGCAGTTATAAATCAATCAGTAACTATGGCTACACCTTC. The V gene is TRBV27, the J gene TRBJ1-2; no firm D call. V was cut by 4 bases and J by 1 base, with 13 bases left in between. The CDR3 contains 15 residues. CDR1 is MNHEY and CDR2 is SMNVEV in the germline V gene (reference sequence).

This chain joins TRBV6-1 and TRBJ1-4, with D maybe TRBD1 (5 bases). Trimming removed 2 bases at V and 8 bases at J, with 15 bases between. Looked up from germline, CDR1 is MNHNS and CDR2 is SASEGT. The length of the CDR3 is 15 residues. The DNA for the CDR3 is TGTGCCAGCAGTGAATTTGTAGTCTCAGGGGAAAAACTGTTTTTT. This gives the protein CASSEFVVSGEKLFF.

The chain links TRBV5-1 to TRBJ2-5; D remains ambiguous. V was trimmed by 0 bases and J by 2 bases, leaving 5 bases between them. The CDR3 runs 13 residues. Germline CDR1 is SGHRS and CDR2 is YFSETQ. The CDR3 is CASSLAPQETQYF. In DNA form, the CDR3 reads TGCGCCAGCAGCTTGGCCCCTCAAGAGACCCAGTACTTC. The full variable domain, rest sourced from reference TRBV5-1 and TRBJ2-5, is KAGVTQTPRYLIKTRGQQVTLSCSPISGHRSVSWYQQTPGQGLQFLFEYFSETQRNKGNFPGRFSGRQFSNSRSEMNVSTLELGDSALYLCASSLAPQETQYFGPGTRLLVL.

This clone appeared once. The V and J genes are TRBV11-2 and TRBJ2-7; a weak D match, TRBD1 (6 bases). The V gene lost 8 bases and the J gene lost 3 bases, with 14 bases spanning the gap. CDR3 size: 13 residues. Per germline, CDR1 SGHAT and CDR2 FQNNGV. DNA of the CDR3: TGTGCCAGCGGCAGACAGGTACACTACGAGCAGTACTTC. As protein: CASGRQVHYEQYF.

The rearrangement links TRBV25-1 to TRBJ1-4, with D perhaps TRBD1 (5 bases). Germline CDR1 reads MGHDK; CDR2 reads SYGVNS. V gave up 2 bases and J gave up 4 bases, with 20 bases separating them. The CDR3 runs 18 residues. The CDR3 loop reads CASSEKSWYRSLNEKLFF. Here the CDR3 DNA reads TGTGCCAGCAGTGAAAAATCGTGGTACAGGAGCCTTAATGAAAAACTGTTTTTT. Looking up the rest from reference TRBV25-1 and TRBJ1-4 gives the full variable domain: EADIYQTPRYLVIGTGKKITLECSQTMGHDKMYWYQQDPGMELHLIHYSYGVNSTEKGDLSSESTVSRIRTEHFPLTLESARPSHTSQYLCASSEKSWYRSLNEKLFFGSGTQLSVL.

The chain uses TRBV19 and TRBJ2-7, with D possibly TRBD2 on 5 matching bases. The V end lost 3 bases, the J end lost 1 base, and 16 bases lay between the germline ends. Germline lookup yields CDR1 LNHDA and CDR2 SQIVND (reference sequence). The CDR3 covers 16 residues. The CDR3 protein is CASSIGVQFPSYEQYF. The CDR3 DNA follows: TGTGCCAGTAGTATCGGGGTCCAGTTTCCTTCCTACGAGCAGTACTTC.

CDR3 DNA sequence: TGTGCCACCAGTGACCCCGCCCTGCGGGCGGATACGCAGTATTTT. As protein: CATSDPALRADTQYF. This sequence joins TRBV24-1 and TRBJ2-3, with D maybe TRBD2 (5 bases). This CDR3 spans 15 amino acids. V dropped 4 bases and J dropped 6 bases, with 16 bases sitting between them. Looked up from germline, CDR1 is KGHDR and CDR2 is SFDVKD.

This clone appeared once. The rearrangement links TRBV11-3 to TRBJ2-3; TRBD2 matches 9 bases. J was trimmed by 4 bases and V by 4 bases; bases with no gene match: 6. Germline V gene data show CDR1 as SGHNT and CDR2 as YENEEA. This CDR3 contains 15 residues. Written as DNA, the CDR3 is TGTGCCAGCAGCTCCCTAGGCGGGGGGGCAGATACGCAGTATTTT. As protein: CASSSLGGGADTQYF.